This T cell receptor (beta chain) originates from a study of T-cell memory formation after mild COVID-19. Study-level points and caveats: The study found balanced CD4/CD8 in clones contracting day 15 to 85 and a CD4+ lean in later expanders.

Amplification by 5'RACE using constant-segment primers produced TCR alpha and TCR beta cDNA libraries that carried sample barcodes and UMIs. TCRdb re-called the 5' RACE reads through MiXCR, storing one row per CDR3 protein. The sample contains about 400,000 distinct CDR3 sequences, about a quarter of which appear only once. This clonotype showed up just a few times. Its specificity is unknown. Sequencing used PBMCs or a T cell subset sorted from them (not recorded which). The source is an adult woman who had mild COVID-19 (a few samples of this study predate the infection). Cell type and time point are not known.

CDR3 amino acids: CASGAGASTDTQYF. The CDR3 DNA sequence: TGTGCCAGCGGTGCGGGGGCGAGCACAGATACGCAGTATTTT. The chain combines TRBV9 with TRBJ2-3; D possibly corresponds to TRBD2 (7 bases). The CDR3 has 14 residues. Trimming stripped 7 bases from V and 0 bases from J, with 12 bases between. The V gene's germline CDR1 is SGDLS and CDR2 YYNGEE.